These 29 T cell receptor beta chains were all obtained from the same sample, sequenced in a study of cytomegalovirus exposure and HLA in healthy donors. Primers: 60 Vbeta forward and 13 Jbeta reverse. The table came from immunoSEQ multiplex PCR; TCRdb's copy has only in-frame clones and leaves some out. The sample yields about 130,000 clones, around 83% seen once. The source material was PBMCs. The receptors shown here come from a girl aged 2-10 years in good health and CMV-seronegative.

The CDR3 region has the DNA TGTGCCAGCAGTTTGGAGTCCGGGGGACCAGCCGAAGCTTTCTTT. Encoded protein: CASSLESGGPAEAFF. The chain employs TRBV28 and TRBJ1-1, with D perhaps matching TRBD1 (5 bases). Per germline, CDR1 MDHEN and CDR2 SYDVKM. V dropped 3 bases and J dropped 8 bases, with 19 bases sitting between them. CDR3 length: 15 residues.

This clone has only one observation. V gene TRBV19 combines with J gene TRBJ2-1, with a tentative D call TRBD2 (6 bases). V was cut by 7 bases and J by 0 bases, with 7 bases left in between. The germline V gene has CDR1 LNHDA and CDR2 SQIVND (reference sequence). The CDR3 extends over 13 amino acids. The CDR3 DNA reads TGTGCCAGTACCGGGAGCTCCTACAATGAGCAGTTCTTC. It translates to CASTGSSYNEQFF.

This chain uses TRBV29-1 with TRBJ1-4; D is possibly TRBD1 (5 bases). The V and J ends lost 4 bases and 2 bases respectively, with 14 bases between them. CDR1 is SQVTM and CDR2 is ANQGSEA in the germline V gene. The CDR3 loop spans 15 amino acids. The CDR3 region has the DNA TGCAGCGTTGGAGATAGTGGGGCGACTAATGAAAAACTGTTTTTT. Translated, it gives CSVGDSGATNEKLFF.

The CDR3 spells CASSQASGSINVYEQYF. The CDR3 DNA reads as TGCGCCAGCAGCCAAGCTAGCGGGAGTATTAATGTCTACGAGCAGTACTTC. The V gene is TRBV4-1, the J gene TRBJ2-7, with TRBD2 identical over 10 bases. V shed 1 base, J shed 3 bases, and the junction held 9 bases outside the gene matches. Germline V gives CDR1 MGHRA, CDR2 YSYEKL. This CDR3 has 17 residues.

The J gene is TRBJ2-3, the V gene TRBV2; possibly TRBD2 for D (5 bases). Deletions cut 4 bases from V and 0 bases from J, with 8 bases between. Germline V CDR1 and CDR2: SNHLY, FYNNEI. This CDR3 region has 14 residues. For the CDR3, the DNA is TGTGCCAGCAGTGCCCGGACTAGCACAGATACGCAGTATTTT. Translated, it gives CASSARTSTDTQYF.

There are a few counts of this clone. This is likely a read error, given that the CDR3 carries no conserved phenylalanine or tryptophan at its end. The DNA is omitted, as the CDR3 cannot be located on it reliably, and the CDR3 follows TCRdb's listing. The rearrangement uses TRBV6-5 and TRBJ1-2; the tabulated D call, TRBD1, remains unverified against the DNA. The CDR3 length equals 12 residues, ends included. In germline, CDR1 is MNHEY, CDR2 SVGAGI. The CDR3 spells CASRQTHGAEYV.

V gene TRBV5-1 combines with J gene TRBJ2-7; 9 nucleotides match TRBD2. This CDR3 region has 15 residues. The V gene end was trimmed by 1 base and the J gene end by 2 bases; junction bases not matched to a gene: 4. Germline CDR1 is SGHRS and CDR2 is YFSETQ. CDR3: CASSLLSGGTYEQYF. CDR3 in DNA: TGCGCCAGCAGCTTGCTTAGCGGGGGCACCTACGAGCAGTACTTC.

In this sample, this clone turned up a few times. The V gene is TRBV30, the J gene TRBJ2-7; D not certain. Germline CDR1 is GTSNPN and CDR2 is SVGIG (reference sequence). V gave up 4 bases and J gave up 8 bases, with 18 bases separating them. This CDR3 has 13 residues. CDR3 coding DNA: TGTGCCTGGATTGGAAACGGGTTGATAAAGCAGTACTTC. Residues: CAWIGNGLIKQYF.

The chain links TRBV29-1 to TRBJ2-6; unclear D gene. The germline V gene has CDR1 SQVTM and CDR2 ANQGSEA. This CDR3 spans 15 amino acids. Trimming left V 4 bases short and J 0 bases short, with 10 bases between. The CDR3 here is CSVVNPGSGANVLTF. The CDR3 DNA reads TGCAGCGTTGTTAACCCCGGCTCTGGGGCCAACGTCCTGACTTTC.

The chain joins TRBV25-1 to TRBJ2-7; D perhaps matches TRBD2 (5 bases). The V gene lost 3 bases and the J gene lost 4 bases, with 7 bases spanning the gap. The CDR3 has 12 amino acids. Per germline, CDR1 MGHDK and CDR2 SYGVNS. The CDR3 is CASSDPGYEQYF. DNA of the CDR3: TGTGCCAGCAGTGATCCGGGATACGAGCAGTACTTC.

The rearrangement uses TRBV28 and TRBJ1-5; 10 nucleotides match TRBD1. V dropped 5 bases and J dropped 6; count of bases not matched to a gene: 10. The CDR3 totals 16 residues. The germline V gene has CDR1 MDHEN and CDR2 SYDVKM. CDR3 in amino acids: CASSRRTGGLIQPQHF. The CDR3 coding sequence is TGTGCCAGCAGTAGACGGACAGGGGGTCTCATTCAGCCCCAGCATTTT.

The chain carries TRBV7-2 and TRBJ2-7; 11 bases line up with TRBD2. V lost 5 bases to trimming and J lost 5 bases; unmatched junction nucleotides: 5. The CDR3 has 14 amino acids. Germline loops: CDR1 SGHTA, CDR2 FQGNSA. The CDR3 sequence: CASSAGLAVDEQYF. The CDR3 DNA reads TGTGCCAGCAGCGCGGGACTAGCGGTGGACGAGCAGTACTTC.

CDR3 sequence: CASSFPQAGTVLYGYTF. CDR3 nucleotides: TGTGCCAGCAGTTTTCCTCAAGCCGGGACAGTTTTGTATGGCTACACCTTC. The chain links TRBV28 to TRBJ1-2, with 7 positions matching TRBD1. This CDR3 spans 17 amino acids. V gave up 3 bases and J gave up 5 bases; unmatched junction bases: 15. Germline lookup yields CDR1 MDHEN and CDR2 SYDVKM.

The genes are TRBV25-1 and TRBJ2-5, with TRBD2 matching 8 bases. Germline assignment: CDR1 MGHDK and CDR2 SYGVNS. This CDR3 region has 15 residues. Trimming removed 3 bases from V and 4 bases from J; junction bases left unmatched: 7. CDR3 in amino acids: CASSDPGRARETQYF. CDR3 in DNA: TGTGCCAGCAGTGACCCCGGGAGGGCCAGAGAGACCCAGTACTTC.

CDR3 nucleotides: TGTGCCAGCAGTTACCCGGGGAGGGTGATGGGCTACACCTTC. It yields the protein CASSYPGRVMGYTF. This chain uses TRBV28 with TRBJ1-2; D gene unclear. Trimming shortened V by 4 bases and J by 8 bases, and 17 bases separated the two germline ends. This CDR3 comprises 14 residues. Germline V gene data show CDR1 as MDHEN and CDR2 as SYDVKM.

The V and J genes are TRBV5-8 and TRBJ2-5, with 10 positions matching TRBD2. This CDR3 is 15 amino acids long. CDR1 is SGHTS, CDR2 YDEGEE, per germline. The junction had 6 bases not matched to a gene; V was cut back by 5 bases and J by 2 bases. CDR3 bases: TGTGCCAGCAGAATCAGCGGGGGGGATCAAGAGACCCAGTACTTC. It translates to CASRISGGDQETQYF.

CDR3 region: CAWVRRDSHVNEQFF. The CDR3 DNA follows: TGTGCCTGGGTCCGTCGGGACAGCCACGTGAATGAGCAGTTCTTC. The V gene is TRBV30, the J gene TRBJ2-1; 7 bases align to TRBD1. The CDR3 consists of 15 residues. CDR1 is GTSNPN, CDR2 SVGIG, per germline (reference sequence). V lost 5 bases to trimming and J lost 7 bases; unmatched junction nucleotides: 14. The whole variable domain, remainder taken from reference TRBV30 and TRBJ2-1, is SQTIHQWPATLVQPVGSPLSLECTVEGTSNPNLYWYRQAAGRGLQLLFYSVGIGQISSEVPQNLSASRPQDRQFILSSKKLLLSDSGFYLCAWVRRDSHVNEQFFGPGTRLTVL.

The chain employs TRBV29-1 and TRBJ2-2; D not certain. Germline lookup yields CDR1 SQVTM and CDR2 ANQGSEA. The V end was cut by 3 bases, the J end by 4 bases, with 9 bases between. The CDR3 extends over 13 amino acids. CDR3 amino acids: CSVDPTSTGELFF. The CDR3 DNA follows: TGCAGCGTTGACCCGACATCCACCGGGGAGCTGTTTTTT.

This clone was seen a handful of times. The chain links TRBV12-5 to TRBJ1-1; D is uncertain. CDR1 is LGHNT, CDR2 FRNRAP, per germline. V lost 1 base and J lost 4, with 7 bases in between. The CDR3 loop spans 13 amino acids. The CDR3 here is CASGLERGTEAFF. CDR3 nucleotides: TGTGCTAGTGGTTTGGAGCGGGGCACTGAAGCTTTCTTT.

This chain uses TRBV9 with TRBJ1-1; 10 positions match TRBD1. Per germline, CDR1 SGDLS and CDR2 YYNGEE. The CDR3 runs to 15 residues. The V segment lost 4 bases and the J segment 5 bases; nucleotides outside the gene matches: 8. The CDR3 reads CASSTTGGVGTEAFF. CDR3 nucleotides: TGTGCCAGCAGCACGACAGGGGGCGTTGGGACTGAAGCTTTCTTT.

CDR3 residues: CASSPSDRVAEAFF. The CDR3 nucleotides read TGTGCCAGCTCACCATCAGACAGGGTCGCTGAAGCTTTCTTT. The chain uses TRBV18 and TRBJ1-1, with 7 bases that match TRBD1. The V and J ends lost 2 bases and 6 bases, in that order; junction bases with no gene match: 6. Germline V lookup: CDR1 KGHSH, CDR2 LQKENI. CDR3 length equals 14 residues.

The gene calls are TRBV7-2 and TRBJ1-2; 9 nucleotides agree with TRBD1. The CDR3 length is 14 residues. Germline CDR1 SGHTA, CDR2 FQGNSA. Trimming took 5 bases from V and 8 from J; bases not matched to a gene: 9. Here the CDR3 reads CASSGQQGAVGYTF. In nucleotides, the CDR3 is TGTGCCAGCAGCGGTCAACAGGGGGCTGTAGGCTACACCTTC.

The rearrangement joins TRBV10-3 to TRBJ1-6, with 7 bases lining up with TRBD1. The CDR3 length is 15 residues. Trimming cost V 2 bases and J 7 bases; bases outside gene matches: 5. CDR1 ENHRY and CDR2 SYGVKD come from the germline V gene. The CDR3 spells CAISEPGQPNSPLHF. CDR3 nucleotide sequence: TGTGCCATCAGTGAGCCGGGACAGCCGAATTCACCCCTCCACTTT.

The CDR3 protein is CASSSRVTIYF. CDR3 nucleotide sequence: TGTGCCAGCAGCTCGAGGGTCACCATATATTTT. V gene TRBV7-9 combines with J gene TRBJ1-3; D is unresolved. The germline V gene encodes CDR1 SEHNR and CDR2 FQNEAQ (reference sequence). The CDR3 runs 11 residues. V shed 4 bases and J shed 9 bases, with 7 bases lying between them.

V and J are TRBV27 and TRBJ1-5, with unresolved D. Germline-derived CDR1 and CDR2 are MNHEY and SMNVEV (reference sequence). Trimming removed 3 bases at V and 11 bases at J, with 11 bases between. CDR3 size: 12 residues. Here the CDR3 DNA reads TGTGCCAGCAGTTTTGGGTCGGAGTCCCAGCATTTT. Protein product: CASSFGSESQHF.

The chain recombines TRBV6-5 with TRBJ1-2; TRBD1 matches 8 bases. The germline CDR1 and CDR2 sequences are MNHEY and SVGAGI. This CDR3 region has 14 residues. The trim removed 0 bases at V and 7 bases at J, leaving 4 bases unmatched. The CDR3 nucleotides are TGTGCCAGCAGTTACTCGGGCAGGGGGCTTGGCTACACCTTC. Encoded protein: CASSYSGRGLGYTF.

The CDR3 is CASSARPGPTEAFF. The CDR3 bases are TGTGCCAGCAGCGCAAGGCCAGGGCCCACTGAAGCTTTCTTT. The chain recombines TRBV7-8 with TRBJ1-1; a possible D gene is TRBD1 (5 bases). The CDR3 length is 14 residues. The germline V and J ends were trimmed by 5 bases and 4 bases, with 14 bases remaining between them. The germline gives CDR1 SGHVS, CDR2 FQNEAQ.

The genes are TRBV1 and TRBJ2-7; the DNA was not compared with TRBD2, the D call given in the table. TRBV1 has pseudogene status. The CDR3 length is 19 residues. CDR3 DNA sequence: TGCACCAGCAGCCAAGGCTGTCCCGGGACTAGCGGGAGCTCCTACGAGCAGTACTTC. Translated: CTSSQGCPGTSGSSYEQYF.

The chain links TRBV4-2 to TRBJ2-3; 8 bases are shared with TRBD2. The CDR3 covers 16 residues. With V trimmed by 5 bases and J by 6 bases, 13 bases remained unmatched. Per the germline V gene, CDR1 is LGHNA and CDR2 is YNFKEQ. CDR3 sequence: CASSLTIGRVGDTQYF. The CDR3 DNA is TGTGCCAGCAGCTTGACTATCGGGAGGGTTGGGGATACGCAGTATTTT.